This T cell receptor (beta chain) comes out of a study of blood T cells in healthy people across ages. Whole-study findings and limits: Researchers deemed the diversity estimates from one million T cells underestimates.

With regard to this clonotype: No antigen is known for it.

The length of the CDR3 is 17 residues. Germline CDR1 LNHNV, CDR2 YYDKDF (reference sequence). Trimming cost V 1 base and J 4 bases; bases outside gene matches: 7. A J-beta primer mix and a sample-barcoded 5' primer were used in a second PCR of roughly 7 to 12 cycles. A single record per CDR3 protein comes from TCRdb applying MiXCR to the 5' RACE reads. The sample has 700,000 or so distinct CDR3 sequences, less than 45% seen once. The chain has TRBV15 and TRBJ2-3; 11 bases map to TRBD2. This sequence was found in a man of 80 years or more in good health. The sequencing input was blood. Written as DNA, the CDR3 is TGTGCCACCAGCAGAGGCGGTAGCGGGGGGGCGTCAGATACGCAGTATTTT. As protein: CATSRGGSGGASDTQYF.